This T cell receptor (beta chain) was captured by sequencing in a study of OX40 agonist ivuxolimab in advanced cancers. Study-wide context: Mean age around 64 years, range roughly 20 to 85; 82.7% male.

The table came from immunoSEQ multiplex PCR; TCRdb's copy has only in-frame clones and leaves some out. This sample has tens of thousands of clones, with 85% to 90% found just once. This CDR3 contains 14 residues. The V gene's germline CDR1 is SNHLY and CDR2 FYNNEI. Trimming cost V 6 bases and J 3 bases; bases outside gene matches: 2. This TCR was recovered from an adult with an advanced solid tumor such as melanoma, head and neck, liver or kidney cancer. The sequences come from CD4+ or CD8+ T cells sorted from blood, collected in a trial of the OX40 agonist ivuxolimab. This chain connects TRBV2 to TRBJ2-3; 11 nucleotides align to TRBD2. CDR3 sequence: CASRGLAETDTQYF. In DNA, the CDR3 is TGTGCCAGCAGGGGACTAGCGGAAACAGATACGCAGTATTTT.